These T cell receptor beta chains were read from a single sample in a study of T cell responses to AZD1222 COVID-19 vaccine. Profiled with immunoSEQ multiplex PCR; TCRdb holds only in-frame clones, not every one. The sample carries 100,000 to 150,000 clones, 80% to 90% recorded once. The material sequenced was peripheral blood, taken 28 days after the second AZD1222 dose. Receptor source: an adult who received the AZD1222 COVID-19 vaccine. Each CDR3 is given with its conserved first and last residue. The order of the fields is clone size, D gene, J gene, V gene, CDR3 protein, CDR3 DNA. D genes are given only for firm matches. Expanded clones are given a class, and other clones once, few, many or no size at all.

clone size: .
D gene: TRBD1
J gene: TRBJ1-1
V gene: TRBV5-5
CDR3 protein: CASSRAPGQGDMNTEAFF
CDR3 DNA: TGTGCCAGCAGCCGCGCTCCGGGACAGGGGGATATGAACACTGAAGCTTTCTTT

clone size: once
D gene: .
J gene: TRBJ1-3
V gene: TRBV5-1
CDR3 protein: CASREDSSSGNTIYF
CDR3 DNA: TGCGCCAGCAGAGAAGACAGTTCCTCTGGAAACACCATATATTTT

clone size: .
D gene: TRBD1
J gene: TRBJ2-3
V gene: TRBV13
CDR3 protein: CASSLADRESTDTQYF
CDR3 DNA: TGTGCCAGCAGCTTAGCGGACAGGGAAAGCACAGATACGCAGTATTTT

clone size: .
D gene: TRBD2
J gene: TRBJ2-1
V gene: TRBV7-9
CDR3 protein: CASSFWTSANEQFF
CDR3 DNA: TGTGCCAGCAGCTTTTGGACTAGCGCAAATGAGCAGTTCTTC

clone size: .
D gene: TRBD1
J gene: TRBJ1-5
V gene: TRBV6-2/TRBV6-3
CDR3 protein: CASSQTTGTGSIRPQHF
CDR3 DNA: TGTGCCAGCAGTCAAACTACCGGGACAGGGAGTATACGGCCCCAGCATTTT

clone size: few
D gene: .
J gene: TRBJ2-7
V gene: TRBV7-2
CDR3 protein: CASSLMGGLYEQYF
CDR3 DNA: TGTGCCAGCAGCCTCATGGGGGGCCTCTACGAGCAGTACTTC

clone size: .
D gene: TRBD1
J gene: TRBJ1-2
V gene: TRBV6-5
CDR3 protein: CASSYRQGHGYTF
CDR3 DNA: TGTGCCAGCAGTTATCGACAGGGCCATGGCTACACCTTC

clone size: .
D gene: .
J gene: TRBJ1-1
V gene: TRBV2
CDR3 protein: CASSEGGVNTEAFF
CDR3 DNA: TGTGCCAGCAGTGAGGGTGGTGTGAACACTGAAGCTTTCTTT

clone size: once
D gene: .
J gene: TRBJ1-4
V gene: TRBV28
CDR3 protein: CASSPDRNDEKLFF
CDR3 DNA: TGTGCCAGCAGTCCTGACAGGAACGATGAAAAACTGTTTTTT

clone size: .
D gene: TRBD2
J gene: TRBJ2-7
V gene: TRBV9
CDR3 protein: CASSASSGGNTEQYF
CDR3 DNA: TGTGCCAGCAGCGCCTCCTCGGGGGGAAACACAGAGCAGTACTTC

clone size: .
D gene: TRBD1
J gene: TRBJ2-3
V gene: TRBV7-9
CDR3 protein: CASSFTGVSDTQYF
CDR3 DNA: TGTGCCAGCAGCTTTACAGGGGTTTCAGATACGCAGTATTTT

clone size: .
D gene: TRBD1
J gene: TRBJ2-2
V gene: TRBV7-2
CDR3 protein: CASSLVGAQGTGELFF
CDR3 DNA: TGTGCCAGCAGCTTAGTGGGCGCACAGGGGACCGGGGAGCTGTTTTTT

clone size: .
D gene: .
J gene: TRBJ2-1
V gene: TRBV11-3
CDR3 protein: CASSPPGADEQFF
CDR3 DNA: TGTGCCAGCAGCCCCCCGGGGGCCGATGAGCAGTTCTTC

clone size: once
D gene: .
J gene: TRBJ1-5
V gene: TRBV30
CDR3 protein: CAWKGFNQPQHF
CDR3 DNA: TGTGCCTGGAAGGGGTTCAATCAGCCCCAGCATTTT

clone size: .
D gene: .
J gene: TRBJ2-1
V gene: TRBV10-3
CDR3 protein: CATSRGPRDEQFF
CDR3 DNA: TGTGCCACCAGTCGGGGGCCCAGAGATGAGCAGTTCTTC

clone size: once
D gene: TRBD1
J gene: TRBJ1-4
V gene: TRBV5-1
CDR3 protein: CASSLVSGGDEKLFF
CDR3 DNA: TGCGCCAGCAGCTTGGTATCAGGGGGAGATGAAAAACTGTTTTTT

clone size: once
D gene: TRBD1
J gene: TRBJ1-2
V gene: TRBV4-2
CDR3 protein: CASSQEGADYGYTF
CDR3 DNA: TGTGCCAGCAGCCAGGAGGGGGCGGACTATGGCTACACCTTC

clone size: .
D gene: .
J gene: TRBJ2-5
V gene: TRBV28
CDR3 protein: CASRRTGVNVLYQETQYF
CDR3 DNA: TGTGCCAGCAGGCGGACGGGGGTTAATGTCCTGTACCAAGAGACCCAGTACTTC

clone size: .
D gene: TRBD1
J gene: TRBJ1-6
V gene: TRBV27
CDR3 protein: CASSSGTGIPNSPLHF
CDR3 DNA: TGTGCCAGCAGTTCGGGGACAGGGATCCCCAATTCACCCCTCCACTTT

clone size: few
D gene: TRBD1
J gene: TRBJ1-6
V gene: TRBV28
CDR3 protein: CASRSHDRVNSPLHF
CDR3 DNA: TGTGCCAGCAGAAGTCACGACAGGGTCAATTCACCCCTCCACTTT

clone size: few
D gene: .
J gene: TRBJ1-2
V gene: TRBV6-2/TRBV6-3
CDR3 protein: CASSPLEGYTF
CDR3 DNA: TGTGCCAGCAGTCCCTTGGAGGGCTACACCTTC

clone size: .
D gene: TRBD1
J gene: TRBJ1-4
V gene: TRBV2
CDR3 protein: CASAGTGNEKLFF
CDR3 DNA: TGTGCCAGCGCCGGGACAGGGAATGAAAAACTGTTTTTT

clone size: .
D gene: TRBD2
J gene: TRBJ2-2
V gene: TRBV7-2
CDR3 protein: CASSLGTSGAIGELFF
CDR3 DNA: TGTGCCAGCAGCTTGGGGACTAGCGGGGCCATCGGGGAGCTGTTTTTT

clone size: .
D gene: .
J gene: TRBJ2-3
V gene: TRBV7-9
CDR3 protein: CASSLDGGEFLDTQYF
CDR3 DNA: TGTGCCAGCAGCTTAGACGGCGGGGAGTTCTTAGATACGCAGTATTTT

clone size: .
D gene: .
J gene: TRBJ1-4
V gene: TRBV5-4
CDR3 protein: CASSASPGRGNEKLFF
CDR3 DNA: TGTGCCAGCAGCGCAAGCCCCGGGAGGGGAAATGAAAAACTGTTTTTT

clone size: .
D gene: TRBD1
J gene: TRBJ2-2
V gene: TRBV5-1
CDR3 protein: CASSSGQGGTGELFF
CDR3 DNA: TGCGCCAGCAGCTCGGGACAGGGCGGGACCGGGGAGCTGTTTTTT

clone size: .
D gene: TRBD1
J gene: TRBJ1-6
V gene: TRBV6-5
CDR3 protein: CASKVQGDNSPLHF
CDR3 DNA: TGTGCCAGCAAAGTACAGGGGGATAATTCACCCCTCCACTTT

clone size: .
D gene: .
J gene: TRBJ1-6
V gene: TRBV18
CDR3 protein: CASSLDRLSSYNSPLHF
CDR3 DNA: TGTGCCAGCTCACTCGACAGGTTGAGCTCCTATAATTCACCCCTCCACTTT

clone size: .
D gene: TRBD1
J gene: TRBJ2-5
V gene: TRBV11-2
CDR3 protein: CASSFPRGLEEETQYF
CDR3 DNA: TGTGCCAGCAGCTTCCCCAGGGGGCTAGAGGAGGAGACCCAGTACTTC

clone size: .
D gene: .
J gene: TRBJ2-7
V gene: TRBV11-2
CDR3 protein: CASSQNEYEQYF
CDR3 DNA: TGTGCCAGCAGCCAGAACGAATACGAGCAGTACTTC

clone size: .
D gene: .
J gene: TRBJ1-6
V gene: TRBV7-8
CDR3 protein: CASSVTGKDSPLHF
CDR3 DNA: TGTGCCAGCAGCGTAACGGGGAAAGATTCACCCCTCCACTTT

clone size: many
D gene: TRBD1
J gene: TRBJ1-2
V gene: TRBV11-2
CDR3 protein: CASRGQGDDYGYTF
CDR3 DNA: TGTGCCAGCAGGGGACAGGGAGACGACTATGGCTACACCTTC

clone size: .
D gene: TRBD2
J gene: TRBJ2-3
V gene: TRBV6-5
CDR3 protein: CASRTSGGTDTQYF
CDR3 DNA: TGTGCCAGCAGGACGAGCGGGGGCACAGATACGCAGTATTTT

clone size: .
D gene: TRBD1
J gene: TRBJ2-7
V gene: TRBV6-5
CDR3 protein: CASHNRGNEQYF
CDR3 DNA: TGTGCCAGCCATAACAGGGGAAACGAGCAGTACTTC

clone size: .
D gene: .
J gene: TRBJ1-5
V gene: TRBV7-2
CDR3 protein: CASSLGTLNQPQHF
CDR3 DNA: TGTGCCAGCAGCTTAGGGACCCTTAATCAGCCCCAGCATTTT

clone size: .
D gene: .
J gene: TRBJ1-3
V gene: TRBV30
CDR3 protein: CAWSVQLASRISGNTIYF
CDR3 DNA: TGTGCCTGGAGTGTACAATTGGCCAGCCGGATCTCTGGAAACACCATATATTTT

clone size: .
D gene: .
J gene: TRBJ1-5
V gene: TRBV15
CDR3 protein: CATSRDPGNQPQHF
CDR3 DNA: TGTGCCACCAGCAGAGATCCCGGCAATCAGCCCCAGCATTTT

clone size: .
D gene: .
J gene: TRBJ2-7
V gene: TRBV18
CDR3 protein: CASSVMGEQYF
CDR3 DNA: TGTGCCAGCTCAGTTATGGGCGAGCAGTACTTC

clone size: .
D gene: TRBD1
J gene: TRBJ1-4
V gene: TRBV2
CDR3 protein: CASSELGTGGEKLFF
CDR3 DNA: TGTGCCAGCAGTGAACTAGGGACAGGGGGTGAAAAACTGTTTTTT

clone size: .
D gene: .
J gene: TRBJ2-7
V gene: TRBV7-2
CDR3 protein: CASSLIRQGEQYF
CDR3 DNA: TGTGCCAGCAGCTTAATTCGGCAGGGCGAGCAGTACTTC

clone size: .
D gene: .
J gene: TRBJ1-1
V gene: TRBV7-2
CDR3 protein: CASSFAREGTEAFF
CDR3 DNA: TGTGCCAGCAGCTTCGCTCGTGAAGGCACTGAAGCTTTCTTT

clone size: .
D gene: .
J gene: TRBJ2-1
V gene: TRBV5-1
CDR3 protein: CASSWPPGAGEGNEQFF
CDR3 DNA: TGCGCCAGCAGCTGGCCACCCGGGGCTGGCGAGGGCAATGAGCAGTTCTTC

clone size: .
D gene: .
J gene: TRBJ2-1
V gene: TRBV24-1
CDR3 protein: CATSDLNAYSYNEQFF
CDR3 DNA: TGTGCCACCAGTGATTTAAACGCTTACTCCTACAATGAGCAGTTCTTC

clone size: .
D gene: TRBD2
J gene: TRBJ2-1
V gene: TRBV5-1
CDR3 protein: CASSLERGVPNEQFF
CDR3 DNA: TGCGCCAGCAGCTTAGAGCGGGGGGTCCCCAATGAGCAGTTCTTC

clone size: once
D gene: .
J gene: TRBJ2-7
V gene: TRBV2
CDR3 protein: CASSDTGFGEQYF
CDR3 DNA: TGTGCCAGCAGTGACACAGGGTTTGGCGAGCAGTACTTC